These 8 T cell receptor beta chains were sequenced from one sample in a study of beta chain features in type 1 diabetes. Whole-study findings and limits: Shorter TCRB CDR3s, moderately but significantly so, were found in Type 1 diabetes patients in all four CD4+ subsets.

What these receptors recognize is not known. The sequenced template was cDNA made from the entire isolated RNA. Libraries were prepared by immunoSEQ multiplex PCR; TCRdb keeps only in-frame clonotypes and omits some of them. The sample consists of about 340,000 clones, around an eighth of them appearing once. The material sequenced was naive CD4+ T cells from blood. All receptors derive from a woman aged 18-29 years with type 1 diabetes.

The V gene is TRBV28, the J gene TRBJ2-2; D might be TRBD1 (6 bases). The germline V gene encodes CDR1 MDHEN and CDR2 SYDVKM. The V end was cut by 2 bases, the J end by 4 bases, with 8 bases between. The CDR3 runs 14 residues. Written as DNA, the CDR3 is TGTGCCAGCAGTTTAGGGACATCCACCGGGGAGCTGTTTTTT. Its protein is CASSLGTSTGELFF.

This clone was observed a handful of times. The rearrangement links TRBV10-3 to TRBJ1-2; 9 nucleotides line up with TRBD1. Germline values: CDR1 ENHRY, CDR2 SYGVKD. V was clipped by 3 bases and J by 0 bases; unmatched bases: 5. This CDR3 comprises 16 residues. The CDR3 bases are TGTGCCATCAGTGAACAGGGGGCCCTTTCTAACTATGGCTACACCTTC. Translation gives CAISEQGALSNYGYTF.

The V and J genes are TRBV2 and TRBJ2-1; D may be TRBD2 (6 bases). Looked up from germline, CDR1 is SNHLY and CDR2 is FYNNEI. V gave up 6 bases and J gave up 4 bases, with 13 bases separating them. The CDR3 is 14 residues long. CDR3 coding DNA: TGTGCCAGCAGGGAAAACCTAGCGTACAATGAGCAGTTCTTC. Encoded protein: CASRENLAYNEQFF. The variable domain in full, completed from reference TRBV2 and TRBJ2-1, reads EPEVTQTPSHQVTQMGQEVILRCVPISNHLYFYWYRQILGQKVEFLVSFYNNEISEKSEIFDDQFSVERPDGSNFTLKIRSTKLEDSAMYFCASRENLAYNEQFFGPGTRLTVL.

In the case of this clone: Other DNA sequences in this sample translate to the same CDR3. The chain is built from TRBV28 and TRBJ2-7; 8 nucleotides line up with TRBD1. The V gene end was trimmed by 6 bases and the J gene end by 4 bases; junction bases not matched to a gene: 5. There are 13 residues in the CDR3. Germline assignment: CDR1 MDHEN and CDR2 SYDVKM. The CDR3 coding sequence is TGTGCCAGCAGCCCCGGACAGGGTTACGAGCAGTACTTC. Its translation is CASSPGQGYEQYF.

A few counts support this clone. This rearrangement joins TRBV7-8 to TRBJ2-3, with TRBD2 matching over 13 bases. The V and J ends lost 0 bases and 6 bases, in that order; junction bases with no gene match: 0. Germline V gene lookup returns CDR1 SGHVS and CDR2 FQNEAQ. This CDR3 has 15 amino acids. CDR3 nucleotides: TGTGCCAGCAGCTTAGCGACTAGCGGGAGGGATACGCAGTATTTT. Protein: CASSLATSGRDTQYF.

This clone came up a few times. This rearrangement joins TRBV29-1 to TRBJ2-3, with no clear D. In germline, CDR1 is SQVTM, CDR2 ANQGSEA. V shed 6 bases and J shed 11 bases, with 15 bases lying between them. The CDR3 is 11 amino acids. CDR3 region: CSVEPLTVQYF. CDR3 coding DNA: TGCAGCGTCGAGCCCCTCACTGTGCAGTATTTT.

Turning to this clone: Other DNA sequences from this sample encode an identical CDR3 as well. The V and J genes are TRBV19 and TRBJ2-7; TRBD1 might be the D (6 bases). This CDR3 spans 14 amino acids. Germline assignment: CDR1 LNHDA and CDR2 SQIVND (reference sequence). The V end lost 1 base, the J end lost 0 bases, and 7 bases lay between the germline ends. The CDR3, as DNA: TGTGCCAGTAGTATAGGGGGACACTCCTACGAGCAGTACTTC. Its protein is CASSIGGHSYEQYF.

This clone turned up a few times. In DNA, the CDR3 is TGTGGTTCTACGGGCAGGGGGAATCGTCAGCCCCAGCATTTT. Encoded protein: CGSTGRGNRQPQHF. V is TRBV19 and J is TRBJ1-5, with 7 bases lining up with TRBD1. Per the germline V gene, CDR1 is LNHDA and CDR2 is SQIVND (reference sequence). The CDR3 consists of 14 residues.